This T cell receptor beta chain originates from a study of blood T cell repertoires in COVID-19. Study-level background: The origin of the acute and convalescent COVID-19 samples was the United States, Italy and Spain. From T cells, B-cell-depleted T cells, or PBMCs came the material, which was cDNA or gDNA.

The method was immunoSEQ multiplex PCR; TCRdb's version includes in-frame clones alone and lacks a portion of them. In the table there are more than 9,000 clones, roughly 82% of which are singletons. CDR3 length: 15 residues. The ends were cut back, 3 bases at V and 0 bases at J, with 9 bases in the middle. Germline V lookup: CDR1 KGHSH, CDR2 LQKENI. Input material: peripheral blood. The chain uses TRBV18 and TRBJ2-1; a weak D match, TRBD1 (6 bases). The sequence was obtained from a woman aged 55-70 years with acute or convalescent COVID-19. Here the CDR3 reads CASSPRGSSYNEQFF. CDR3 DNA sequence: TGTGCCAGCTCACCTAGGGGGAGCTCCTACAATGAGCAGTTCTTC.